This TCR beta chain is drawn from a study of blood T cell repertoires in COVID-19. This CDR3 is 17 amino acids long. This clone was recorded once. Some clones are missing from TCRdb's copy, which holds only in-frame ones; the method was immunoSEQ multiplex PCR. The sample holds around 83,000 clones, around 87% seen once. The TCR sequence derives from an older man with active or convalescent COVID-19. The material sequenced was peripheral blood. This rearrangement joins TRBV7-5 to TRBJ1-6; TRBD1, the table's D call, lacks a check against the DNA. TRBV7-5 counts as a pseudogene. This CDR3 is CARSTGQGRVYNSPLHF. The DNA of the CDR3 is TGTGCCAGAAGCACTGGACAGGGGAGGGTATATAATTCACCCCTCCACTTT.